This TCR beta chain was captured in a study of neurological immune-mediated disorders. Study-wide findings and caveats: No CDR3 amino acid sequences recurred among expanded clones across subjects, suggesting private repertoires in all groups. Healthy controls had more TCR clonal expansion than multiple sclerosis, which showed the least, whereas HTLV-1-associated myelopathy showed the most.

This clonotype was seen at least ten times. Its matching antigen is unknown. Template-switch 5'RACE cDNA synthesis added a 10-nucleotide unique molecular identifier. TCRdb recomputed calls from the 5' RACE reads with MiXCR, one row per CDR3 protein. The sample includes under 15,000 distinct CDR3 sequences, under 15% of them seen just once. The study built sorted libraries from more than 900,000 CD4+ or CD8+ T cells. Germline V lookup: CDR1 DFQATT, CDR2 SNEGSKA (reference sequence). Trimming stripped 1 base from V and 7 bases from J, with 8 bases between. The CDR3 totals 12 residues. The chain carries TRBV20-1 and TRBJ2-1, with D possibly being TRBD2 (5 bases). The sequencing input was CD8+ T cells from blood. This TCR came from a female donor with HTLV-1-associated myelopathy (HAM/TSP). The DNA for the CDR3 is TGCAGTGCTAGAGGACCGGGAAATGAGCAGTTCTTC. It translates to CSARGPGNEQFF.